The clone carrying this T cell receptor beta chain was counted ten times or more. Its target is not known. Germline V lookup: CDR1 SGDLS, CDR2 YYNGEE. V shed 6 bases, J shed 2 bases, and the junction held 16 bases outside the gene matches. CDR3 size: 19 residues. The source of the sample is a study of CD8 T cells in ankylosing spondylitis. Study-wide results and limits: Disease-linked clones reportedly showed significant enrichment in matched ankylosing spondylitis synovial fluid. Before this, some motif variants had been reported in reactive arthritis synovial fluid and blood.

Each CDR3 protein is one row after TCRdb ran MiXCR on the 5' RACE reads. The table shows tens of thousands of distinct CDR3 sequences, with under 5% occurring only once. Input material: blood, either unsorted or a sorted T cell fraction (not recorded which). The V and J genes are TRBV9 and TRBJ2-1, with TRBD2 matching over 11 bases. The sequence came from a female donor with ankylosing spondylitis or in good health (not recorded which). The CDR3 region is CASTSEGSGGARTYNEQFF. In DNA, the CDR3 is TGTGCCAGCACGTCAGAGGGTAGCGGGGGGGCGAGGACCTACAATGAGCAGTTCTTC.